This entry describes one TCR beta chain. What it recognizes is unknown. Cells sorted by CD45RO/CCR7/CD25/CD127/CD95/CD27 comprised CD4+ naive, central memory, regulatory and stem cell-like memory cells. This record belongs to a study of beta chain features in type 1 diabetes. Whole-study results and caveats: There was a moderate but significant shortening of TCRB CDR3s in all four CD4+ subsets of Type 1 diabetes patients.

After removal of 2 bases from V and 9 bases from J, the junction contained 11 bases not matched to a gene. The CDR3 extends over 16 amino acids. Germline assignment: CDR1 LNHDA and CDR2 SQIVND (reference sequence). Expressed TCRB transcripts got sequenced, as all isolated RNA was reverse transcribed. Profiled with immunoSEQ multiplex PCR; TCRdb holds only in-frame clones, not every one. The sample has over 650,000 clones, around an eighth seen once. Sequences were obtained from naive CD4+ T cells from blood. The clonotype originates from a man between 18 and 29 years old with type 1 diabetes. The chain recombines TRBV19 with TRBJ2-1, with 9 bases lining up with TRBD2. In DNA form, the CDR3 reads TGTGCCAGTAGTATAAGCGCGGGGGGGCCCCGGCCTGAGCAGTTCTTC. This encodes CASSISAGGPRPEQFF.